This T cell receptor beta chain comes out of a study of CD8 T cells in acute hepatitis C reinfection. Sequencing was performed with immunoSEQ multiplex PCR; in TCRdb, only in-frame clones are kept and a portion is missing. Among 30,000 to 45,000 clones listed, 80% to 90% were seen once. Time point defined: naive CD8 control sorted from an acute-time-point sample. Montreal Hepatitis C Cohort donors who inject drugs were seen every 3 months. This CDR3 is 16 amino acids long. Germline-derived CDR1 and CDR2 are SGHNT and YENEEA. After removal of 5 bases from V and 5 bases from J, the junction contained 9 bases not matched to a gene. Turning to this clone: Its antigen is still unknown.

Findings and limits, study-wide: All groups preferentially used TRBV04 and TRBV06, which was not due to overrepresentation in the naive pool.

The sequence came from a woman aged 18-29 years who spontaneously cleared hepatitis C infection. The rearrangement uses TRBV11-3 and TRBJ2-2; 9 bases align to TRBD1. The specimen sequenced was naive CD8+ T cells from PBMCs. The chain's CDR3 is CASSRPGTGYTGELFF. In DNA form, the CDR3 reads TGTGCCAGCAGCCGACCCGGGACAGGGTATACCGGGGAGCTGTTTTTT. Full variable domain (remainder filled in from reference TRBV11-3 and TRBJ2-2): EAGVVQSPRYKIIEKKQPVAFWCNPISGHNTLYWYLQNLGQGPELLIRYENEEAVDDSQLPKDRFSAERLKGVDSTLKIQPAELGDSAVYLCASSRPGTGYTGELFFGEGSRLTVL.